The 16 T cell receptor beta chains listed next were all sequenced from one sample in a study of T cells in Graves' hyperthyroidism and ophthalmopathy. TCR beta CDR3 regions were amplified from RNA. Initially, a first-round RT-PCR of the TCR CDR3 employed the HTBI primer set. TCRdb re-called the multiplex PCR reads through MiXCR, storing one row per CDR3 protein. The sample carries about half a million distinct CDR3 sequences, around a fifth recorded once. Sequencing was performed on blood. These receptors came from a woman in her sixties or seventies with Graves' ophthalmopathy.

Many counts were recorded for this clonotype. The J gene is TRBJ1-1, the V gene TRBV12-3 or TRBV12-4, with 8 bases matching TRBD1. CDR3 length equals 15 residues. Losses at the gene ends were 5 bases for V and 4 bases for J; bases not matched to a gene: 9. The CDR3: CASSGGVTGGTEAFF. The CDR3 DNA reads as TGTGCCAGCAGTGGGGGAGTAACAGGGGGCACTGAAGCTTTCTTT.

This clonotype was counted only a few times. The rearrangement links TRBV5-6 to TRBJ2-1; possible D gene TRBD2, 5 bases. The germline CDR1 and CDR2 sequences are SGHDT and YYEEEE. This CDR3 comprises 14 residues. V was cut by 4 bases and J by 5 bases, with 13 bases left in between. The CDR3 sequence is CASSVGSGNNEQFF. CDR3 bases: TGTGCCAGCAGCGTGGGATCGGGGAACAATGAGCAGTTCTTC.

This clonotype has ten or more counts. A junction end diverges from the germline sequence, so it may reflect a read error. The chain links TRBV5-1 to TRBJ2-7; the D is unclear. This CDR3 is built from 13 residues. Germline V lookup: CDR1 SGHRS, CDR2 YFSETQ. Here the CDR3 reads CASSLGSTYEQYF. CDR3 coding DNA: TGTGCCAGCAGTTTAGGCAGTACCTACGAGCAGTACTTC.

This chain connects TRBV20-1 to TRBJ1-6, with D possibly being TRBD1 (6 bases). The germline gives CDR1 DFQATT, CDR2 SNEGSKA (reference sequence). The CDR3 spans 13 residues. V was shortened by 4 bases and J by 5 bases, with 9 bases between the two germline ends. The CDR3 DNA reads TGCAGTGCTACAGGGGCGAATAATTCACCCCTCCACTTT. This sequence encodes CSATGANNSPLHF.

The chain employs TRBV9 and TRBJ2-7; D is perhaps TRBD1 (5 bases). With 3 bases removed from V and 7 bases from J, the gap between germline ends came to 14 bases. Germline CDR1 is SGDLS and CDR2 is YYNGEE. CDR3 length equals 13 residues. CDR3 in DNA: TGTGCCAGCAGCGGATCCCTTACAGGAGAGCAGTACTTC. Its translation is CASSGSLTGEQYF. Full variable domain (outside the CDR3, taken from reference TRBV9 and TRBJ2-7): DSGVTQTPKHLITATGQRVTLRCSPRSGDLSVYWYQQSLDQGLQFLIQYYNGEERAKGNILERFSAQQFPDLHSELNLSSLELGDSALYFCASSGSLTGEQYFGPGTRLTVT.

This clonotype was recorded a few times. CDR3 in DNA: TGTGCCAGTAGTATACCGGGACACGGCCCCCATGGCTACACCTTC. Its translation: CASSIPGHGPHGYTF. The chain has TRBV19 and TRBJ1-2; maybe TRBD1 (6 bases). Germline values: CDR1 LNHDA, CDR2 SQIVND (reference sequence). Trimming removed 2 bases from V and 6 bases from J, with 16 bases in between. This CDR3 contains 15 residues. Looking up the rest from reference TRBV19 and TRBJ1-2 gives the full variable domain: DGGITQSPKYLFRKEGQNVTLSCEQNLNHDAMYWYRQDPGQGLRLIYYSQIVNDFQKGDIAEGYSVSREKKESFPLTVTSAQKNPTAFYLCASSIPGHGPHGYTFGSGTRLTVV.

This chain joins TRBV7-8 and TRBJ2-3; the match to TRBD2 covers 14 bases. The CDR3 loop spans 18 amino acids. With V trimmed by 3 bases and J by 0 bases, 5 bases remained unmatched. Germline V gene lookup returns CDR1 SGHVS and CDR2 FQNEAQ. This chain's CDR3 is CASSLWTSGRRSTDTQYF. The CDR3 coding sequence is TGTGCCAGCAGCTTGTGGACTAGCGGGAGGCGAAGCACAGATACGCAGTATTTT.

This clonotype was detected many times. The chain links TRBV20-1 to TRBJ2-7, with 11 bases lining up with TRBD2. CDR3 size: 15 residues. With 2 bases clipped from V and 4 bases from J, the junction kept 7 bases outside the gene matches. The germline CDR1 and CDR2 sequences are DFQATT and SNEGSKA (reference sequence). The chain's CDR3 is CSARSGTSGPYEQYF. The CDR3 bases are TGCAGTGCTAGATCGGGGACTAGCGGACCTTACGAGCAGTACTTC.

This clonotype was counted only a few times. This chain connects TRBV5-6 to TRBJ1-5; D remains ambiguous. Germline V CDR1 and CDR2: SGHDT, YYEEEE. V was trimmed by 2 bases and J by 0 bases, leaving 9 bases between them. The CDR3 is 15 amino acids. The CDR3 DNA reads TGTGCCAGCAGCTTAGGCAGACATAGCAATCAGCCCCAGCATTTT. It translates to CASSLGRHSNQPQHF.

The CDR3 loop reads CAISEGTDGQPQHF. The DNA for the CDR3 is TGTGCCATCAGCGAAGGGACCGATGGGCAGCCCCAGCATTTT. The chain has TRBV10-3 and TRBJ1-5; possible D gene TRBD1, 5 bases. CDR1 and CDR2 (germline): ENHRY, SYGVKD. The CDR3 length is 14 residues. The V end lost 6 bases, the J end lost 7 bases, and 16 bases lay between the germline ends.

In its sample, this clonotype was seen a few times. This chain joins TRBV5-4 and TRBJ2-3; D may be TRBD2 (6 bases). This CDR3 is built from 14 residues. CDR1 and CDR2 from the germline V gene are SGHNT and YYREEE (reference sequence). With 1 base removed from V and 5 bases from J, the gap between germline ends came to 11 bases. The CDR3 DNA reads as TGTGCCAGCAGCTTGATGGGAGGCGGAGATACGCAGTATTTT. Amino acid sequence: CASSLMGGGDTQYF.

The table lists this clonotype with many counts. The gene calls are TRBV29-1 and TRBJ1-1; the D gene is possibly TRBD1 (6 bases). This CDR3 region has 15 residues. V lost 4 bases to trimming and J lost 4 bases, with 19 bases between them. Germline-derived CDR1 and CDR2 are SQVTM and ANQGSEA. CDR3 in DNA: TGCAGCGTTGTGGGGGCTGAGGGGTCGGGCACTGAAGCTTTCTTT. Translation gives CSVVGAEGSGTEAFF.

The rearrangement links TRBV6-1 to TRBJ2-7; D is perhaps TRBD2 (6 bases). Germline V gives CDR1 MNHNS, CDR2 SASEGT. The CDR3 totals 13 residues. V shed 5 bases and J shed 0 bases, with 8 bases lying between them. The CDR3 nucleotides are TGTGCCAGCAGTACGACTAGCTCCTACGAGCAGTACTTC. This gives the protein CASSTTSSYEQYF.

Only one count was recorded for this clonotype. The chain recombines TRBV6-5 with TRBJ1-5; D remains unclear. With 2 bases removed from V and 9 bases from J, the gap between germline ends came to 8 bases. CDR3 size: 12 residues. The germline V gene has CDR1 MNHEY and CDR2 SVGAGI. CDR3 bases: TGTGCCAGCAGTTACGAACGGACGCCCCAGCATTTT. Its protein product is CASSYERTPQHF.

This clonotype showed up many times. V gene TRBV12-3 or TRBV12-4 combines with J gene TRBJ2-5; D unclear. The V end lost 3 bases, the J end lost 4 bases, and 9 bases lay between the germline ends. This CDR3 has 13 amino acids. CDR3 amino acids: CASSFRPPETQYF. The CDR3 DNA sequence: TGTGCCAGCAGTTTTAGGCCCCCAGAGACCCAGTACTTC.

This clonotype was observed a few times. This chain connects TRBV7-2 to TRBJ2-5; TRBD2 might be the D (5 bases). V lost 5 bases and J lost 7, with 14 bases in between. Germline-derived CDR1 and CDR2 are SGHTA and FQGNSA. CDR3 size: 13 residues. The CDR3 sequence is CASSPEGFGTQYF. The CDR3, as DNA: TGTGCCAGCAGCCCTGAGGGTTTTGGGACCCAGTACTTC.